These 14 T cell receptor beta chains share one sample of origin, sequenced in a study of vaccination and CD4 T cells after COVID-19. No antigen has been assigned to these receptors. Sequencing of the DNA from cultured CD4+ T cells was carried out with the Oncomine TCR Beta short-read assay. TCRdb re-analysed the PCR reads in MiXCR, keeping a single row per CDR3 protein. The table lists about 15,000 distinct CDR3 sequences, approximately 48% of them singletons. Treatment: roughly 10-day PBMC culture with coronavirus spike peptide pools or control peptides (ViraFEST assay). The sequencing input was CD4+ T cells from blood, cultured in vitro. These receptor sequences come from a human donor who had recovered from COVID-19.

The rearrangement uses TRBV5-1 and TRBJ2-5; TRBD2 matches at 16 bases. The CDR3 contains 15 residues. From germline, CDR1 is SGHRS and CDR2 YFSETQ. V lost 4 bases and J lost 7; bases outside the gene matches: 4. This CDR3 reads CASSPGTSGRVTQYF. As DNA, the CDR3 is TGCGCCAGCAGCCCAGGGACTAGCGGGAGGGTGACCCAGTACTTC.

This clonotype was recorded once. The chain carries TRBV6-2 or TRBV6-3 and TRBJ2-4; D is undetermined. CDR1 and CDR2 (germline): MNHEY, SVGEGT. The CDR3 covers 15 residues. V was pared by 7 bases and J by 9 bases, with 22 bases between. For the CDR3, the DNA is TGTGCCAGCACAACATCACTGCCCCAATGGGGCATTCAGTACTTC. It codes for CASTTSLPQWGIQYF.

The chain is built from TRBV20-1 and TRBJ1-5, with D perhaps matching TRBD1 (5 bases). The CDR3 runs 15 residues. CDR1 and CDR2 from the germline V gene are DFQATT and SNEGSKA (reference sequence). V was trimmed by 0 bases and J by 7 bases, leaving 16 bases between them. The CDR3 spells CSARDGGGYEQPQHF. The CDR3 nucleotides are TGCAGTGCTAGAGATGGGGGGGGTTACGAACAGCCCCAGCATTTT.

In its sample, this clonotype is medium-sized (0.01 to 0.1%). The chain couples TRBV2 to TRBJ1-3; 7 positions agree with TRBD1. V lost 10 bases, J lost 4 bases, and 7 bases stayed unmatched. CDR3 length: 13 amino acids. Germline-derived CDR1 and CDR2 are SNHLY and FYNNEI. In DNA, the CDR3 is TGTGCCACCTCTACAGGGGAAGGAAACACCATATATTTT. As protein: CATSTGEGNTIYF.

The chain carries TRBV7-8 and TRBJ2-7, with D possibly called TRBD1 or TRBD2 (6 bases each). The germline V gene has CDR1 SGHVS and CDR2 FQNEAQ. This CDR3 contains 16 residues. V lost 6 bases, J lost 2 bases, and 20 bases lay in between. The chain's CDR3 is CASRKRRGALAYEQYF. In DNA form, the CDR3 reads TGTGCCAGCAGGAAGCGGAGGGGGGCCCTCGCCTACGAGCAGTACTTC.

The chain uses TRBV19 and TRBJ2-2; 14 bases are shared with TRBD2. Per germline, CDR1 LNHDA and CDR2 SQIVND (reference sequence). The CDR3 has 19 amino acids. The ends lost 4 bases at V and 6 bases at J; junction bases unmatched: 13. The CDR3 DNA follows: TGTGCCAGTAGTAGTGGACTAGCGGGAGGCGGAGGAGATGCCGGGGAGCTGTTTTTT. This sequence encodes CASSSGLAGGGGDAGELFF.

The V gene is TRBV20-1, the J gene TRBJ2-3; TRBD2 aligns across 8 bases. CDR3 length equals 15 residues. Germline V CDR1 and CDR2: DFQATT, SNEGSKA (reference sequence). Trimming at V came to 3 bases and at J to 1 base, leaving 6 bases not matched to a gene. The CDR3 protein is CSARTPSGRTDTQYF. The CDR3 DNA is TGCAGTGCTAGGACGCCTAGCGGGCGCACAGATACGCAGTATTTT.

The chain employs TRBV20-1 and TRBJ1-1; D may be TRBD1 (6 bases). CDR1 and CDR2 (germline): DFQATT, SNEGSKA (reference sequence). The CDR3 is made up of 12 amino acids. The V gene lost 6 bases and the J gene lost 3 bases, with 11 bases spanning the gap. This CDR3 reads CSAGDTYTEAFF. DNA of the CDR3: TGCAGTGCAGGGGACACCTACACTGAAGCTTTCTTT.

This clonotype has just a few counts. The gene calls are TRBV9 and TRBJ1-2, with a tentative D call TRBD1 (6 bases). Trimming shortened V by 1 base and J by 3 bases, and 16 bases separated the two germline ends. Germline V CDR1 and CDR2: SGDLS, YYNGEE. This CDR3 is built from 16 residues. The CDR3 spells CASSVQGGSIDYGYTF. CDR3 coding DNA: TGTGCCAGCAGCGTACAAGGGGGTAGCATCGACTATGGCTACACCTTC.

This clonotype appeared once. This chain connects TRBV18 to TRBJ2-5, with TRBD2 matching 10 bases. The V gene's germline CDR1 is KGHSH and CDR2 LQKENI. The CDR3 runs to 15 residues. V trimming: 5 bases; J trimming: 3 bases; junction bases outside the gene matches: 6. As DNA, the CDR3 is TGTGCCAGCTCATTACTAGGACTAGCGGAAGAGACCCAGTACTTC. This translates into CASSLLGLAEETQYF.

This chain links TRBV19 with TRBJ1-5; D perhaps matches TRBD1 (5 bases). The CDR3 length is 13 residues. V shed 5 bases and J shed 7 bases, with 12 bases lying between them. Germline lookup yields CDR1 LNHDA and CDR2 SQIVND (reference sequence). The CDR3 DNA is TGTGCCAGTAGTGGGACGGCAAGGCAGCCCCAGCATTTT. Its translation is CASSGTARQPQHF.

This chain uses TRBV30 with TRBJ1-5, with D unclear. CDR3 length equals 13 residues. Germline V gene sequence: CDR1 GTSNPN, CDR2 SVGIG (reference sequence). V was pared by 0 bases and J by 5 bases, with 8 bases between. The CDR3 DNA follows: TGTGCCTGGAGTGTAGGGTCGGATCAGCCCCAGCATTTT. It encodes CAWSVGSDQPQHF.

V is TRBV7-6 and J is TRBJ2-1; weak D call: TRBD1 (7 bases). The CDR3 is made up of 16 amino acids. The germline V gene encodes CDR1 SGHVS and CDR2 FNYEAQ. V gave up 3 bases and J gave up 7 bases, with 19 bases separating them. CDR3 in DNA: TGTGCCAGCAGCTTTGGAGTCGGGAGCAGGGGGAATGAGCAGTTCTTC. It specifies CASSFGVGSRGNEQFF.

The chain uses TRBV10-2 and TRBJ2-5; the D gene is possibly TRBD2 (7 bases). CDR1 WSHSY and CDR2 SAAADI come from the germline V gene. The V end lost 6 bases, the J end lost 4 bases, and 9 bases lay between the germline ends. The CDR3 is made up of 12 amino acids. The CDR3 loop is CASRGGAETQYF. In nucleotides, the CDR3 is TGCGCCAGCAGAGGGGGGGCAGAGACCCAGTACTTC.